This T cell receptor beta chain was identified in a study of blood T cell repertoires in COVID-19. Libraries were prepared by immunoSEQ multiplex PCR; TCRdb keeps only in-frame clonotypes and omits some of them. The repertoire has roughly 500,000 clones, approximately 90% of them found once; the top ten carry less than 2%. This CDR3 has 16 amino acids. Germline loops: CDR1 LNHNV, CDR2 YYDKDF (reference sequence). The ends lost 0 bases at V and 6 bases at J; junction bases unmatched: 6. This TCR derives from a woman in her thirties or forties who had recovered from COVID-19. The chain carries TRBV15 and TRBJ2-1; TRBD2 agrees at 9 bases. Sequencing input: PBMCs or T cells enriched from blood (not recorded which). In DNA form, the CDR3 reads TGTGCCACCAGCAGAGATTGGGCGGGAGGGGTCAATGAGCAGTTCTTC. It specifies CATSRDWAGGVNEQFF.